This is a list of T cell receptor beta chains from one sample in a study of blood T cell repertoires in COVID-19. The repertoire was sequenced with immunoSEQ multiplex PCR; TCRdb's copy has only in-frame clones and lacks some. The sample lists 300,000 to 400,000 clones, approximately 88% occurring once. Sequencing was performed on PBMCs or T cells enriched from blood (not recorded which). Receptors were obtained from a woman in her thirties with acute COVID-19. Both conserved end residues are part of each CDR3. The D gene is left open where the match is weak. Where a row states a size, it is once, few, many or the class of an expanded clone; other rows omit it.

J	size	V	D	length	DNA	CDR3
TRBJ1-2	.	TRBV6-5	TRBD1	15	TGTGCCAGCAGCGCTTCCGGGACAGGGGGAGAAGGCTACACCTTC	CASSASGTGGEGYTF
TRBJ1-2	.	TRBV3-1/TRBV3-2	.	16	TGTGCCAGCAGCCAAGAAGCAGGGGCGGAAACCGATGGCTACACCTTC	CASSQEAGAETDGYTF
TRBJ1-1	few	TRBV7-3	TRBD1	14	TGTGCCAGCAGCGCACAGGGGGTGGTGGGTGAAGCTTTCTTT	CASSAQGVVGEAFF
TRBJ1-2	once	TRBV5-4	.	13	TGTGCCAGCAGCTTGCCAGGGGACTATGGCTACACCTTC	CASSLPGDYGYTF
TRBJ1-2	few	TRBV7-8	.	14	TGTGCCAGCAGCTCTACGAGGGCGACGGATGGCTACACCTTC	CASSSTRATDGYTF
TRBJ1-4	.	TRBV5-1	.	13	TGCGCCAGCAGTTGGGCAGCTAATGAAAAACTGTTTTTT	CASSWAANEKLFF
TRBJ2-7	.	TRBV5-6	TRBD2	17	TGTGCCAGCATCTCTTCCTACCTAGCGGGGGATTCCTACGAGCAGTACTTC	CASISSYLAGDSYEQYF
TRBJ2-7	.	TRBV13	TRBD2	14	TGTGCCAGCAGCTCTTTCCGGGACTACTACGAGCAGTACTTC	CASSSFRDYYEQYF
TRBJ1-2	.	TRBV7-2	.	13	TGTGCCAGCAGCTTAGGACAGCACTATGGCTACACCTTC	CASSLGQHYGYTF
TRBJ1-2	.	TRBV5-6	TRBD1	14	TGTGCCAGCAGCCTCGGGACAGGGGAATTGGGCTACACCTTC	CASSLGTGELGYTF
TRBJ2-2	.	TRBV7-2	.	13	TGTGCCAGCAGCTTAGGGGGCGGCGGGGAGCTGTTTTTT	CASSLGGGGELFF
TRBJ1-1	.	TRBV12-5	.	18	TGTGCTAGTGCCCTGCGGCCGGGACAAATGTATATGAACACTGAAGCTTTCTTT	CASALRPGQMYMNTEAFF
TRBJ1-3	few	TRBV5-1	TRBD1	15	TGCGCCAGCAGCCTCAACAGGGGGCCGGGAAACACCATATATTTT	CASSLNRGPGNTIYF
TRBJ1-1	.	TRBV19	TRBD1	16	TGTGCCAGTAGCAGCGGGACAGGAGATTTGAACACTGAAGCTTTCTTT	CASSSGTGDLNTEAFF
TRBJ1-4	.	TRBV3-1/TRBV3-2	.	12	TGTGCCAGCAGCCATCTGAGGGAAAAACTGTTTTTT	CASSHLREKLFF
TRBJ2-3	.	TRBV5-6	.	15	TGTGCCAGCAGCTTAGTAGCGATCAGCACAGATACGCAGTATTTT	CASSLVAISTDTQYF
TRBJ1-6	.	TRBV19	TRBD1	17	TGTGCCAGTAGTATAGTCAGGAGACAGGGTAAAGGTTCACCCCTCCACTTT	CASSIVRRQGKGSPLHF
TRBJ1-1	.	TRBV5-1	.	13	TGCGCCAGCAGCTTTCGGGGTAGCACTGAAGCTTTCTTT	CASSFRGSTEAFF
TRBJ2-7	once	TRBV29-1	TRBD1	13	TGCAGCGTGGCACAGGGGAGCTCCTACGAGCAGTACTTC	CSVAQGSSYEQYF
TRBJ2-1	.	TRBV4-3	TRBD2	13	TGCGCCAGCAGCCAAGTCGGGGGGGGTGAGCAGTTCTTC	CASSQVGGGEQFF
TRBJ1-5	.	TRBV18	TRBD1	15	TGTGCCAGCTCATCTGGACAGGGGGACAATCAGCCCCAGCATTTT	CASSSGQGDNQPQHF
TRBJ2-3	.	TRBV7-2	TRBD2	16	TGTGCCAGCAGCTTAGTAGCGGGGGGGCCCGCAGATACGCAGTATTTT	CASSLVAGGPADTQYF
TRBJ1-5	.	TRBV30	.	16	TGTGCCTGGAGTGTCAGGGGCAGGGGTGAGCATCAGCCCCAGCATTTT	CAWSVRGRGEHQPQHF
TRBJ1-1	.	TRBV12-3/TRBV12-4	.	12	TGTGCCAGCAGGCTACAAAAGCGGCAAGCTTTCTTT	CASRLQKRQAFF
TRBJ2-7	.	TRBV5-6	TRBD1	14	TGTGCCAGCAGCCCGGACAGGGATCGCTACGAGCAGTACTTC	CASSPDRDRYEQYF
TRBJ1-1	.	TRBV4-3	.	14	TGCGCCAGCAGCCAATTACGGGGGAACACTGAAGCTTTCTTT	CASSQLRGNTEAFF
TRBJ2-2	.	TRBV10-3	TRBD1	18	TGTGCCATCAGTCACAGGGGGCGCATTCCCAATAACACCGGGGAGCTGTTTTTT	CAISHRGRIPNNTGELFF
TRBJ1-1	.	TRBV10-3	TRBD1	12	TGTGCCATCAGTGGTACAGGGGGGGAAGCTTTCTTT	CAISGTGGEAFF
TRBJ1-4	.	TRBV7-3	.	15	TGTGCCAGCAGCCTCCGTGGGGGGACTAATGAAAAACTGTTTTTT	CASSLRGGTNEKLFF